One and the same sample provided the 8 T cell receptor beta chains below, sequenced in a study of shared clonotypes between healthy human individuals. Assay: immunoSEQ multiplex PCR; the TCRdb copy retains only in-frame clones and omits some. The sample gives hundreds of thousands of clones, about four fifths of which show up once; over 10% is in the top ten. The sample was PBMCs. The source is a woman aged 40 to 50 in good health. Some clones in this sample may be carry-over from other donors' samples.

This clone was picked up one time. V is TRBV7-9 and J is TRBJ2-1, with TRBD2 as a possible D gene (6 bases). The CDR3 runs 14 residues. Germline loops: CDR1 SEHNR, CDR2 FQNEAQ (reference sequence). V was cut by 1 base and J by 9 bases, with 13 bases left in between. DNA for the CDR3: TGTGCCAGCAGCTTAGATGCGGGATTGGGTGAGCAGTTCTTC. As protein: CASSLDAGLGEQFF. The whole variable domain, filled in from reference TRBV7-9 and TRBJ2-1, reads DTGVSQNPRHKITKRGQNVTFRCDPISEHNRLYWYRQTLGQGPEFLTYFQNEAQLEKSRLLSDRFSAERPKGSFSTLEIQRTEQGDSAMYLCASSLDAGLGEQFFGPGTRLTVL.

There are a few counts of this clone. CDR3 DNA sequence: TGTGCCAGCAGCTTTGTCGGGGGCTACAATGAGCAGTTCTTC. Translating gives CASSFVGGYNEQFF. The V and J genes are TRBV7-9 and TRBJ2-1; perhaps TRBD2 as D (6 bases). Germline V CDR1 and CDR2: SEHNR, FQNEAQ (reference sequence). V was trimmed by 3 bases and J by 3 bases, leaving 9 bases between them. The CDR3 totals 14 residues.

The J gene is TRBJ1-2, the V gene TRBV11-2; 8 nucleotides line up with TRBD1. Germline V CDR1 and CDR2: SGHAT, FQNNGV. The ends lost 1 base at V and 8 bases at J; junction bases unmatched: 9. This CDR3 is built from 15 residues. DNA for the CDR3: TGTGCCAGCAGCTTAGGAGTAGCAGGGGGCCAAGGCTACACCTTC. It codes for CASSLGVAGGQGYTF.

The chain joins TRBV5-1 to TRBJ2-7; 11 positions agree with TRBD1. With V trimmed by 4 bases and J by 2 bases, 2 bases remained unmatched. Germline values: CDR1 SGHRS, CDR2 YFSETQ. The CDR3 has 14 amino acids. The DNA of the CDR3 is TGCGCCAGCAGCAGGACAGGGGGCGCCTACGAGCAGTACTTC. As protein: CASSRTGGAYEQYF.

This clone appeared a few times. This sample also contains other DNA sequences that code for the same CDR3. The chain employs TRBV28 and TRBJ2-7; 8 bases are shared with TRBD2. Germline V gives CDR1 MDHEN, CDR2 SYDVKM. This CDR3 has 15 residues. Germline trimming cut 3 bases from V and 4 bases from J; bases unmatched to any gene: 8. CDR3 protein: CASSLLTGGSYEQYF. The CDR3 coding sequence is TGTGCCAGCAGTTTGCTTACGGGAGGGAGTTACGAGCAGTACTTC.

V gene TRBV11-3 combines with J gene TRBJ2-1; the D call may be TRBD1 or TRBD2 (6 bases each). The CDR3 is 15 amino acids. Germline CDR1 reads SGHNT; CDR2 reads YENEEA. Trimming removed 5 bases from V and 8 bases from J, with 19 bases in between. In DNA form, the CDR3 reads TGTGCCAGCAGCCTACGTGGGGGGCGCATGGATGAGCAGTTCTTC. It codes for CASSLRGGRMDEQFF.

The chain employs TRBV18 and TRBJ1-1; TRBD1 matches 8 bases. Germline V lookup: CDR1 KGHSH, CDR2 LQKENI. After removal of 4 bases from V and 1 base from J, the junction contained 5 bases not matched to a gene. The CDR3 has 15 amino acids. The CDR3, as DNA: TGTGCCAGCTCACAGAGGACAGGGCCGAACACTGAAGCTTTCTTT. Translating it yields CASSQRTGPNTEAFF. The whole variable domain, remainder taken from reference TRBV18 and TRBJ1-1, is NAGVMQNPRHLVRRRGQEARLRCSPMKGHSHVYWYRQLPEEGLKFMVYLQKENIIDESGMPKERFSAEFPKEGPSILRIQQVVRGDSAAYFCASSQRTGPNTEAFFGQGTRLTVV.

This clone has more than one count but fewer than ten. The gene calls are TRBV5-6 and TRBJ1-1; 7 nucleotides match TRBD1. The CDR3 sequence is 15 residues long. V lost 5 bases, J lost 7 bases, and 14 bases stayed unmatched. Germline CDR1 is SGHDT and CDR2 is YYEEEE. The CDR3: CASSPGPQGGVEAFF. In DNA, the CDR3 is TGTGCCAGCAGTCCCGGGCCCCAGGGGGGTGTTGAAGCTTTCTTT.